The 32 T cell receptor beta chains below come from one sample, sequenced in a study of OX40 agonist ivuxolimab in advanced cancers. TCRdb's table, derived via immunoSEQ multiplex PCR, lists solely in-frame clones and lacks some. The sample has tens of thousands of clones, roughly 80% seen once. Sequences were derived from CD4+ or CD8+ T cells sorted from blood, sampled in a trial of the OX40 agonist ivuxolimab. All receptors come from an adult with an advanced solid tumor such as melanoma, head and neck, liver or kidney cancer.

The chain links TRBV6-6 to TRBJ1-4, with no clear D. Germline V lookup: CDR1 MNHNY, CDR2 SVGAGI (reference sequence). Trimming stripped 5 bases from V and 6 bases from J, with 4 bases between. There are 11 residues in the CDR3. The CDR3 DNA follows: TGTGCCAGCAGTAAGGATGAAAAACTGTTTTTT. This translates into CASSKDEKLFF.

The chain carries TRBV10-3 and TRBJ2-7, with D perhaps being TRBD1 or TRBD2 (5 bases each). CDR3 size: 12 residues. Germline V gene lookup returns CDR1 ENHRY and CDR2 SYGVKD. Deletions cut 9 bases from V and 6 bases from J, with 15 bases between. The DNA of the CDR3 is TGTGCCATTCGGGGCTGGGTAGCCGAGCAGTACTTC. As protein: CAIRGWVAEQYF.

The CDR3: CASSLTIQETQYF. The CDR3 coding sequence is TGTGCCAGCAGCTTAACAATCCAAGAGACCCAGTACTTC. J is TRBJ2-5 and V is TRBV7-2; D gene ambiguous. Trimming shortened V by 2 bases and J by 1 base, and 5 bases separated the two germline ends. The germline V gene encodes CDR1 SGHTA and CDR2 FQGNSA. This CDR3 is built from 13 residues.

This clone was recorded a few times. This rearrangement joins TRBV5-1 to TRBJ1-3, with unresolved D. This CDR3 contains 14 residues. Germline V gene sequence: CDR1 SGHRS, CDR2 YFSETQ. The V end lost 0 bases, the J end lost 2 bases, and 6 bases lay between the germline ends. This CDR3 reads CASSLVGTGNTIYF. CDR3 nucleotides: TGCGCCAGCAGCTTGGTAGGGACTGGAAACACCATATATTTT.

This clone was detected once. The chain employs TRBV4-2 and TRBJ1-1; 10 bases are a match to TRBD1. J was trimmed by 3 bases and V by 3 bases; bases with no gene match: 7. CDR3 length: 16 amino acids. Germline lookup yields CDR1 LGHNA and CDR2 YNFKEQ. In nucleotides, the CDR3 is TGTGCCAGCAGCCACCTAGAGGACAGGGGGTACACTGAAGCTTTCTTT. As protein: CASSHLEDRGYTEAFF.

The chain combines TRBV16 with TRBJ2-1, with no clear D. The CDR3 runs 11 residues. Germline V CDR1 and CDR2: KGHSY, FQNENV. The V end was cut by 4 bases, the J end by 9 bases, with 7 bases between. CDR3 DNA: TGTGCCAGCAGCCCCCGCGGTGAGCAGTTCTTC. Its protein product is CASSPRGEQFF.

V is TRBV4-2 and J is TRBJ1-1; a possible D gene is TRBD1 (5 bases). V was pared by 4 bases and J by 2 bases, with 11 bases between. CDR1 and CDR2 (germline): LGHNA, YNFKEQ. The CDR3 has 14 amino acids. The DNA for the CDR3 is TGTGCCAGCAGCCTAGGGGACCGAAACACTGAAGCTTTCTTT. This translates into CASSLGDRNTEAFF.

CDR3 protein: CASSQGSLVQETQYF. In nucleotides, the CDR3 is TGCGCCAGCAGCCAAGGGTCACTCGTACAAGAGACCCAGTACTTC. The V call is TRBV4-1, the J call TRBJ2-5; no clear D gene. The CDR3 extends over 15 amino acids. Germline V gene sequence: CDR1 MGHRA, CDR2 YSYEKL. V was pared by 1 base and J by 2 bases, with 11 bases between.

CDR3: CASSFVAGGNEQFF. The CDR3 nucleotides read TGTGCCAGCAGCTTCGTAGCGGGAGGGAATGAGCAGTTCTTC. This chain connects TRBV7-9 to TRBJ2-1, with 11 nucleotides matching TRBD2. This CDR3 comprises 14 residues. CDR1 and CDR2 (germline): SEHNR, FQNEAQ (reference sequence). Unmatched junction bases numbered 2, after V lost 3 bases and J lost 7 bases. Combining the CDR3 with reference TRBV7-9 and TRBJ2-1 gives the whole variable domain DTGVSQNPRHKITKRGQNVTFRCDPISEHNRLYWYRQTLGQGPEFLTYFQNEAQLEKSRLLSDRFSAERPKGSFSTLEIQRTEQGDSAMYLCASSFVAGGNEQFFGPGTRLTVL.

The chain links TRBV4-3 to TRBJ2-3, with TRBD2 matching 10 bases. The CDR3 has 21 amino acids. After removal of 4 bases from V and 3 bases from J, the junction contained 22 bases not matched to a gene. Germline-derived CDR1 and CDR2 are LGHNA and YSLEER. CDR3 amino acids: CASSRYTPSAGGPIGTDTQYF. In DNA, the CDR3 is TGCGCCAGCAGCCGCTATACCCCCTCAGCGGGAGGGCCTATTGGTACAGATACGCAGTATTTT.

This chain connects TRBV7-8 to TRBJ1-1; D remains ambiguous. This CDR3 is 16 amino acids long. Germline CDR1 is SGHVS and CDR2 is FQNEAQ. V lost 6 bases and J 4 bases, leaving 21 bases between the germline ends. The CDR3 nucleotides read TGTGCCAGCAGTTTTTCAGAACGCTCCACCGGCACTGAAGCTTTCTTT. This translates into CASSFSERSTGTEAFF.

This clone was detected once. The V call is TRBV11-2, the J call TRBJ2-7; D is unresolved. The CDR3 length is 11 residues. Trimming removed 5 bases from V and 6 bases from J, with 8 bases in between. From germline, CDR1 is SGHAT and CDR2 FQNNGV. CDR3 protein: CASSPLGEQYF. The CDR3 DNA is TGTGCCAGCAGCCCTTTGGGCGAGCAGTACTTC. Supplemented by reference TRBV11-2 and TRBJ2-7, the full variable domain reads EAGVAQSPRYKIIEKRQSVAFWCNPISGHATLYWYQQILGQGPKLLIQFQNNGVVDDSQLPKDRFSAERLKGVDSTLKIQPAKLEDSAVYLCASSPLGEQYFGPGTRLTVT.

This clone occurred once. The chain is built from TRBV18 and TRBJ2-5; 9 bases line up with TRBD1. Germline V gene sequence: CDR1 KGHSH, CDR2 LQKENI. The CDR3 runs to 15 residues. The J segment lost 5 bases and the V segment lost 5 bases, leaving 9 bases of the junction unmatched. Written as DNA, the CDR3 is TGTGCCAGCTCAAAGCTCCGGGACAGGGATGAGACCCAGTACTTC. Its translation: CASSKLRDRDETQYF. The complete variable domain, with remaining parts taken from reference TRBV18 and TRBJ2-5, reads NAGVMQNPRHLVRRRGQEARLRCSPMKGHSHVYWYRQLPEEGLKFMVYLQKENIIDESGMPKERFSAEFPKEGPSILRIQQVVRGDSAAYFCASSKLRDRDETQYFGPGTRLLVL.

The V gene is TRBV7-9, the J gene TRBJ2-7; D is ambiguous. This CDR3 comprises 12 residues. Germline CDR1 reads SEHNR; CDR2 reads FQNEAQ (reference sequence). The germline V and J ends were trimmed by 5 bases and 3 bases, with 8 bases remaining between them. The CDR3 sequence: CASSPSLYEQYF. The CDR3 DNA sequence: TGTGCCAGCAGCCCGTCTCTCTACGAGCAGTACTTC.

This chain uses TRBV7-6 with TRBJ1-2; D ambiguous. From germline, CDR1 is SGHVS and CDR2 FNYEAQ. This CDR3 region has 13 residues. V lost 4 bases and J 6 bases, leaving 12 bases between the germline ends. CDR3 region: CASSSGLRDGYTF. CDR3 DNA: TGTGCCAGCAGCTCCGGACTTAGAGATGGCTACACCTTC.

The rearrangement uses TRBV7-2 and TRBJ2-7, with TRBD2 matching 12 bases. The CDR3 spans 17 residues. Germline assignment: CDR1 SGHTA and CDR2 FQGNSA. Trimming removed 2 bases from V and 2 bases from J; junction bases left unmatched: 7. CDR3 sequence reads: CASSLLLAGGSAYEQYF. CDR3 coding DNA: TGTGCCAGCAGCTTACTACTAGCGGGAGGATCCGCCTACGAGCAGTACTTC.

CDR3: CASSGMGQPQETQYF. CDR3 DNA: TGTGCCAGCAGTGGCATGGGACAGCCCCAAGAGACCCAGTACTTC. The chain couples TRBV6-6 to TRBJ2-5; 7 positions agree with TRBD1. With V trimmed by 5 bases and J by 1 base, 7 bases remained unmatched. Germline V gives CDR1 MNHNY, CDR2 SVGAGI (reference sequence). The CDR3 spans 15 residues.

This chain connects TRBV14 to TRBJ2-3; 11 nucleotides match TRBD2. The CDR3 has 15 amino acids. Germline CDR1 and CDR2: SGHDN and FVKESK. The V and J ends lost 4 bases and 5 bases, in that order; junction bases with no gene match: 5. Here the CDR3 reads CASSPGLAAKDTQYF. The CDR3 DNA follows: TGTGCCAGCAGCCCGGGACTAGCGGCAAAAGATACGCAGTATTTT.

The rearrangement joins TRBV5-1 to TRBJ2-5, with TRBD2 matching over 7 bases. Germline CDR1 and CDR2: SGHRS and YFSETQ. This CDR3 region has 15 residues. V trimming: 4 bases; J trimming: 2 bases; junction bases outside the gene matches: 8. In nucleotides, the CDR3 is TGCGCCAGCAGCGGACTAGGACTGTTACAAGAGACCCAGTACTTC. Its protein product is CASSGLGLLQETQYF.

The chain recombines TRBV5-6 with TRBJ2-3, with D hard to call. V gave up 1 base and J gave up 5 bases, with 8 bases separating them. This CDR3 is 13 amino acids long. CDR1 is SGHDT and CDR2 is YYEEEE in the germline V gene. CDR3 sequence (DNA): TGTGCCAGCAGCTTGAATCTAGTAGATACGCAGTATTTT. This translates into CASSLNLVDTQYF.

The rearrangement uses TRBV5-1 and TRBJ1-3; D ambiguous. The CDR3 has 16 amino acids. CDR1 is SGHRS and CDR2 is YFSETQ in the germline V gene. The ends were cut back, 0 bases at V and 4 bases at J, with 14 bases in the middle. For the CDR3, the DNA is TGCGCCAGCAGCTTGGATGCTCCCAGGTCGGGAAACACCATATATTTT. Amino acid sequence: CASSLDAPRSGNTIYF.

The chain has TRBV19 and TRBJ2-1; 7 nucleotides match TRBD1. Losses at the gene ends were 10 bases for V and 0 bases for J; bases not matched to a gene: 6. Per germline, CDR1 LNHDA and CDR2 SQIVND (reference sequence). The CDR3 has 14 residues. CDR3 sequence (DNA): TGTGCCACCACACAGGGGCCCTCCTACAATGAGCAGTTCTTC. Translation: CATTQGPSYNEQFF.

As DNA, the CDR3 is TGTGCCAGCAGCTTTACCAGCTGGAACACCGGGGAGCTGTTTTTT. Translation gives CASSFTSWNTGELFF. V and J are TRBV7-9 and TRBJ2-2; D is undetermined. The CDR3 spans 15 residues. Trimming took 3 bases from V and 1 from J, leaving 9 bases between them. Germline V lookup: CDR1 SEHNR, CDR2 FQNEAQ (reference sequence).

The V gene is TRBV27, the J gene TRBJ2-7; D ambiguous. Germline V CDR1 and CDR2: MNHEY, SMNVEV (reference sequence). This CDR3 comprises 13 residues. V dropped 8 bases and J dropped 0 bases, with 11 bases sitting between them. In nucleotides, the CDR3 is TGTGCCAGCCGGAGAACCCTCTCCTACGAGCAGTACTTC. Translating gives CASRRTLSYEQYF.

The chain uses TRBV14 and TRBJ1-5; the D is unclear. This CDR3 is 12 amino acids long. Germline CDR1 and CDR2: SGHDN and FVKESK. The V gene lost 1 base and the J gene lost 11 bases, with 9 bases spanning the gap. CDR3 nucleotides: TGTGCCAGCAGCCAAGCGAAGGGTTCCCAGCATTTT. This codes for CASSQAKGSQHF.

The chain combines TRBV2 with TRBJ1-4, with D perhaps matching TRBD1 (6 bases). Trimming cost V 6 bases and J 9 bases, with 11 bases left between them. The CDR3 runs 12 residues. Per the germline V gene, CDR1 is SNHLY and CDR2 is FYNNEI. CDR3: CASRETGKKLFF. The CDR3 region has the DNA TGTGCCAGCAGAGAAACAGGGAAAAAACTGTTTTTT.

A single count supports this clone. The CDR3 sequence: CAIRKAGGTETQYF. CDR3 in DNA: TGTGCCATCAGAAAGGCGGGAGGTACTGAGACCCAGTACTTC. The chain couples TRBV10-3 to TRBJ2-5, with 8 bases identical to TRBD2. The V gene end was trimmed by 6 bases and the J gene end by 5 bases; junction bases not matched to a gene: 8. The V gene's germline CDR1 is ENHRY and CDR2 SYGVKD. This CDR3 is 14 amino acids long.

CDR3 sequence reads: CASRQGTYEQYF. The DNA for the CDR3 is TGTGCCAGCCGACAGGGGACCTACGAGCAGTACTTC. This chain joins TRBV2 and TRBJ2-7; TRBD1 matches at 8 bases. Germline CDR1 is SNHLY and CDR2 is FYNNEI. The CDR3 is made up of 12 amino acids. V lost 8 bases and J lost 2; bases outside the gene matches: 2.

In DNA, the CDR3 is TGTGCCAGCAGCTTAGACCGGGCCTACGAGCAGTACGTC. Amino acids: CASSLDRAYEQYV. The gene calls are TRBV7-8 and TRBJ2-7; the D is unclear. Trimming took 1 base from V and 2 from J, leaving 6 bases between them. Germline values: CDR1 SGHVS, CDR2 FQNEAQ. This CDR3 has 13 residues.

The chain has TRBV10-1 and TRBJ2-7, with TRBD2 identical over 8 bases. The CDR3 loop spans 16 amino acids. Germline V lookup: CDR1 WNHNN, CDR2 SYGVQD (reference sequence). The trim removed 0 bases at V and 1 base at J, leaving 5 bases unmatched. The CDR3 is CASSESRTSYSYEQYF. In DNA form, the CDR3 reads TGCGCCAGCAGTGAGTCCCGGACTAGCTATTCCTACGAGCAGTACTTC.

On this clone: At the DNA level, this CDR3 is encoded by other sequences in the same sample as well. The gene calls are TRBV5-1 and TRBJ2-1; D gene unclear. Germline V gives CDR1 SGHRS, CDR2 YFSETQ. The CDR3 spans 12 residues. Trimming removed 0 bases at V and 8 bases at J, with 6 bases between. CDR3 in DNA: TGCGCCAGCAGCTTGGTCGGTTATGAGCAGTTCTTC. Residues: CASSLVGYEQFF.

The J gene is TRBJ1-1, the V gene TRBV18; D is possibly TRBD1 (5 bases). With 4 bases removed from V and 7 bases from J, the gap between germline ends came to 13 bases. This CDR3 comprises 13 residues. Germline loops: CDR1 KGHSH, CDR2 LQKENI. CDR3 nucleotides: TGTGCCAGCTCACTCCGACAGAGCCTTGAAGCTTTCTTT. Protein product: CASSLRQSLEAFF.